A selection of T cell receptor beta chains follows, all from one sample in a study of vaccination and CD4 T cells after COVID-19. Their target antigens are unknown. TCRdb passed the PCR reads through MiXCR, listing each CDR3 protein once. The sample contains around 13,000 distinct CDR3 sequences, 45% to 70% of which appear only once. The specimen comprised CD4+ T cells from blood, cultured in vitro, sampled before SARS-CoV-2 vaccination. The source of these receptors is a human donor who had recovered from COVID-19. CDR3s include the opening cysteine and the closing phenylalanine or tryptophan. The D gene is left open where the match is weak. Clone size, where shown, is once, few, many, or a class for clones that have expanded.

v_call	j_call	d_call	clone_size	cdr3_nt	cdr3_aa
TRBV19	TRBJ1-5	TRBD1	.	TGTGCCAGTACCGACAGGGGAGGACAGCCCCAGCATTTT	CASTDRGGQPQHF
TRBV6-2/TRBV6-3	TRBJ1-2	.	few	TGTGCCAGCAGCTGGGCTGTGGAATCAGGTGGCTACACCTTC	CASSWAVESGGYTF
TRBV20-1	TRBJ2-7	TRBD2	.	TGCAGTGCTAGAGATCCGCGGGAGAGTGGCGAGCAGTACTTC	CSARDPRESGEQYF
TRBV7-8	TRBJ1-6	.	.	TGTGCCAGCAGCTTAGGGCGGGGATCGGGTTCACCCCTCCACTTT	CASSLGRGSGSPLHF
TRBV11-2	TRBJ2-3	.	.	TGTGCCAGCAACTTTGACCATCGGGGCACAGATACGCAGTATTTT	CASNFDHRGTDTQYF
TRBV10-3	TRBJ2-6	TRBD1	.	TGTGCCACAAGGGACAGCTCCTCTGGGGCCAACGTCCTGACTTTC	CATRDSSSGANVLTF
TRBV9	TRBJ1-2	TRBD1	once	TGTGCCAGCAGCGTAGTGGACAGGGGGCTAAGTAACTATGGCTACACCTTC	CASSVVDRGLSNYGYTF
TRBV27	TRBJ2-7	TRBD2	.	TGTGCCAGCAGGTACAGACTAGCGGAGTCCTACGAGCAGTACTTC	CASRYRLAESYEQYF
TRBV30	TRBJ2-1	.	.	TGTGCCTGGAGTGTGCAGGGACACTCCTACAATGAGCAGTTCTTC	CAWSVQGHSYNEQFF
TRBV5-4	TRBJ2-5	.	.	TGTGCCAGCAGCTTGCCCCCTCGTCTCGGCATACAAGAGACCCAGTACTTC	CASSLPPRLGIQETQYF
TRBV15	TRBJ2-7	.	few	TGTGCCACCAGCAGTGCAGGGGGGAGCGAGCAGTACTTC	CATSSAGGSEQYF
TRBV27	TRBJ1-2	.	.	TGTGCCAGCAGTTCCCTGACGACTAAAGGCTACACCTTC	CASSSLTTKGYTF
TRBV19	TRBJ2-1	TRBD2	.	TGTGCCAGTACCTCAATCTTGCTAGCGGGAGGATACAATGAGCAGTTCTTC	CASTSILLAGGYNEQFF
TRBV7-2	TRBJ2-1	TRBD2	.	TGTGCCAGCAGCTTCAGTAGCGGGAGCTCCTACAATGAGCAGTTCTTC	CASSFSSGSSYNEQFF
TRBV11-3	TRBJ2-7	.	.	TGTGCCAGCAGCTTGGAGGGCTTAGGGGACAGAGCCTACGAGCAGTACTTC	CASSLEGLGDRAYEQYF
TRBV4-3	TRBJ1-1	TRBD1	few	TGCGCCAGCAGCCAAGGCGGGACAGCAAAGGTTACTGAAGCTTTCTTT	CASSQGGTAKVTEAFF
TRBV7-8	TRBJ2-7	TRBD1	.	TGTGCCAGCAGCCCCCTCTGGACAGGGGGAAGCTACGAGCAGTACTTC	CASSPLWTGGSYEQYF
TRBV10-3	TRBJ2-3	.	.	TGTGCCACAGAAGCGGGTGACTCTAGCACAGATACGCAGTATTTT	CATEAGDSSTDTQYF
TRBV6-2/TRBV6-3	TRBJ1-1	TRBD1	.	TGTGCCAGCAGTTGGACCGGGACAGGGTCGAACAAGATCGGCGAGGCTTTCTTT	CASSWTGTGSNKIGEAFF
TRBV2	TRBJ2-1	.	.	TGTGCCAGCAGCTACAGGGACAATGAGCAGTTCTTC	CASSYRDNEQFF
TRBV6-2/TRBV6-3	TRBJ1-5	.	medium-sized	TGTGCCAGCGGCGGGAACGGAGACAATCAGCCCCAGCATTTT	CASGGNGDNQPQHF
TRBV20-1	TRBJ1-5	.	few	TGCAGTGCTCAAGGACAGCGATTAACTCAGCCCCAGCATTTT	CSAQGQRLTQPQHF
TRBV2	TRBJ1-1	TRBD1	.	TGTGCCAGCAGTGAGGGACAGTGGACTGAAGCTTTCTTT	CASSEGQWTEAFF
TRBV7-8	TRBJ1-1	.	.	TGTGCCAGCAGCTTAGCGGAGACATCCGTTGAAGCTTTCTTT	CASSLAETSVEAFF
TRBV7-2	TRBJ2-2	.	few	TGTGCCAGCAGCTGGGGGTTAAGTGGCTCCGGGGAGCTGTTTTTT	CASSWGLSGSGELFF
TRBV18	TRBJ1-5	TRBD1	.	TGTGCCAGCTCAGAGGGGACAGGGAAAAGTCCCCAGCATTTT	CASSEGTGKSPQHF
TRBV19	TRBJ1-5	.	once	TGTGCCAGTAGTCCAACGGACAGAAGCAATCAGCCCCAGCATTTT	CASSPTDRSNQPQHF
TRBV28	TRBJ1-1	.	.	TGTGCCAGCAGTTCCGCCGGCACTGAAGCTTTCTTT	CASSSAGTEAFF